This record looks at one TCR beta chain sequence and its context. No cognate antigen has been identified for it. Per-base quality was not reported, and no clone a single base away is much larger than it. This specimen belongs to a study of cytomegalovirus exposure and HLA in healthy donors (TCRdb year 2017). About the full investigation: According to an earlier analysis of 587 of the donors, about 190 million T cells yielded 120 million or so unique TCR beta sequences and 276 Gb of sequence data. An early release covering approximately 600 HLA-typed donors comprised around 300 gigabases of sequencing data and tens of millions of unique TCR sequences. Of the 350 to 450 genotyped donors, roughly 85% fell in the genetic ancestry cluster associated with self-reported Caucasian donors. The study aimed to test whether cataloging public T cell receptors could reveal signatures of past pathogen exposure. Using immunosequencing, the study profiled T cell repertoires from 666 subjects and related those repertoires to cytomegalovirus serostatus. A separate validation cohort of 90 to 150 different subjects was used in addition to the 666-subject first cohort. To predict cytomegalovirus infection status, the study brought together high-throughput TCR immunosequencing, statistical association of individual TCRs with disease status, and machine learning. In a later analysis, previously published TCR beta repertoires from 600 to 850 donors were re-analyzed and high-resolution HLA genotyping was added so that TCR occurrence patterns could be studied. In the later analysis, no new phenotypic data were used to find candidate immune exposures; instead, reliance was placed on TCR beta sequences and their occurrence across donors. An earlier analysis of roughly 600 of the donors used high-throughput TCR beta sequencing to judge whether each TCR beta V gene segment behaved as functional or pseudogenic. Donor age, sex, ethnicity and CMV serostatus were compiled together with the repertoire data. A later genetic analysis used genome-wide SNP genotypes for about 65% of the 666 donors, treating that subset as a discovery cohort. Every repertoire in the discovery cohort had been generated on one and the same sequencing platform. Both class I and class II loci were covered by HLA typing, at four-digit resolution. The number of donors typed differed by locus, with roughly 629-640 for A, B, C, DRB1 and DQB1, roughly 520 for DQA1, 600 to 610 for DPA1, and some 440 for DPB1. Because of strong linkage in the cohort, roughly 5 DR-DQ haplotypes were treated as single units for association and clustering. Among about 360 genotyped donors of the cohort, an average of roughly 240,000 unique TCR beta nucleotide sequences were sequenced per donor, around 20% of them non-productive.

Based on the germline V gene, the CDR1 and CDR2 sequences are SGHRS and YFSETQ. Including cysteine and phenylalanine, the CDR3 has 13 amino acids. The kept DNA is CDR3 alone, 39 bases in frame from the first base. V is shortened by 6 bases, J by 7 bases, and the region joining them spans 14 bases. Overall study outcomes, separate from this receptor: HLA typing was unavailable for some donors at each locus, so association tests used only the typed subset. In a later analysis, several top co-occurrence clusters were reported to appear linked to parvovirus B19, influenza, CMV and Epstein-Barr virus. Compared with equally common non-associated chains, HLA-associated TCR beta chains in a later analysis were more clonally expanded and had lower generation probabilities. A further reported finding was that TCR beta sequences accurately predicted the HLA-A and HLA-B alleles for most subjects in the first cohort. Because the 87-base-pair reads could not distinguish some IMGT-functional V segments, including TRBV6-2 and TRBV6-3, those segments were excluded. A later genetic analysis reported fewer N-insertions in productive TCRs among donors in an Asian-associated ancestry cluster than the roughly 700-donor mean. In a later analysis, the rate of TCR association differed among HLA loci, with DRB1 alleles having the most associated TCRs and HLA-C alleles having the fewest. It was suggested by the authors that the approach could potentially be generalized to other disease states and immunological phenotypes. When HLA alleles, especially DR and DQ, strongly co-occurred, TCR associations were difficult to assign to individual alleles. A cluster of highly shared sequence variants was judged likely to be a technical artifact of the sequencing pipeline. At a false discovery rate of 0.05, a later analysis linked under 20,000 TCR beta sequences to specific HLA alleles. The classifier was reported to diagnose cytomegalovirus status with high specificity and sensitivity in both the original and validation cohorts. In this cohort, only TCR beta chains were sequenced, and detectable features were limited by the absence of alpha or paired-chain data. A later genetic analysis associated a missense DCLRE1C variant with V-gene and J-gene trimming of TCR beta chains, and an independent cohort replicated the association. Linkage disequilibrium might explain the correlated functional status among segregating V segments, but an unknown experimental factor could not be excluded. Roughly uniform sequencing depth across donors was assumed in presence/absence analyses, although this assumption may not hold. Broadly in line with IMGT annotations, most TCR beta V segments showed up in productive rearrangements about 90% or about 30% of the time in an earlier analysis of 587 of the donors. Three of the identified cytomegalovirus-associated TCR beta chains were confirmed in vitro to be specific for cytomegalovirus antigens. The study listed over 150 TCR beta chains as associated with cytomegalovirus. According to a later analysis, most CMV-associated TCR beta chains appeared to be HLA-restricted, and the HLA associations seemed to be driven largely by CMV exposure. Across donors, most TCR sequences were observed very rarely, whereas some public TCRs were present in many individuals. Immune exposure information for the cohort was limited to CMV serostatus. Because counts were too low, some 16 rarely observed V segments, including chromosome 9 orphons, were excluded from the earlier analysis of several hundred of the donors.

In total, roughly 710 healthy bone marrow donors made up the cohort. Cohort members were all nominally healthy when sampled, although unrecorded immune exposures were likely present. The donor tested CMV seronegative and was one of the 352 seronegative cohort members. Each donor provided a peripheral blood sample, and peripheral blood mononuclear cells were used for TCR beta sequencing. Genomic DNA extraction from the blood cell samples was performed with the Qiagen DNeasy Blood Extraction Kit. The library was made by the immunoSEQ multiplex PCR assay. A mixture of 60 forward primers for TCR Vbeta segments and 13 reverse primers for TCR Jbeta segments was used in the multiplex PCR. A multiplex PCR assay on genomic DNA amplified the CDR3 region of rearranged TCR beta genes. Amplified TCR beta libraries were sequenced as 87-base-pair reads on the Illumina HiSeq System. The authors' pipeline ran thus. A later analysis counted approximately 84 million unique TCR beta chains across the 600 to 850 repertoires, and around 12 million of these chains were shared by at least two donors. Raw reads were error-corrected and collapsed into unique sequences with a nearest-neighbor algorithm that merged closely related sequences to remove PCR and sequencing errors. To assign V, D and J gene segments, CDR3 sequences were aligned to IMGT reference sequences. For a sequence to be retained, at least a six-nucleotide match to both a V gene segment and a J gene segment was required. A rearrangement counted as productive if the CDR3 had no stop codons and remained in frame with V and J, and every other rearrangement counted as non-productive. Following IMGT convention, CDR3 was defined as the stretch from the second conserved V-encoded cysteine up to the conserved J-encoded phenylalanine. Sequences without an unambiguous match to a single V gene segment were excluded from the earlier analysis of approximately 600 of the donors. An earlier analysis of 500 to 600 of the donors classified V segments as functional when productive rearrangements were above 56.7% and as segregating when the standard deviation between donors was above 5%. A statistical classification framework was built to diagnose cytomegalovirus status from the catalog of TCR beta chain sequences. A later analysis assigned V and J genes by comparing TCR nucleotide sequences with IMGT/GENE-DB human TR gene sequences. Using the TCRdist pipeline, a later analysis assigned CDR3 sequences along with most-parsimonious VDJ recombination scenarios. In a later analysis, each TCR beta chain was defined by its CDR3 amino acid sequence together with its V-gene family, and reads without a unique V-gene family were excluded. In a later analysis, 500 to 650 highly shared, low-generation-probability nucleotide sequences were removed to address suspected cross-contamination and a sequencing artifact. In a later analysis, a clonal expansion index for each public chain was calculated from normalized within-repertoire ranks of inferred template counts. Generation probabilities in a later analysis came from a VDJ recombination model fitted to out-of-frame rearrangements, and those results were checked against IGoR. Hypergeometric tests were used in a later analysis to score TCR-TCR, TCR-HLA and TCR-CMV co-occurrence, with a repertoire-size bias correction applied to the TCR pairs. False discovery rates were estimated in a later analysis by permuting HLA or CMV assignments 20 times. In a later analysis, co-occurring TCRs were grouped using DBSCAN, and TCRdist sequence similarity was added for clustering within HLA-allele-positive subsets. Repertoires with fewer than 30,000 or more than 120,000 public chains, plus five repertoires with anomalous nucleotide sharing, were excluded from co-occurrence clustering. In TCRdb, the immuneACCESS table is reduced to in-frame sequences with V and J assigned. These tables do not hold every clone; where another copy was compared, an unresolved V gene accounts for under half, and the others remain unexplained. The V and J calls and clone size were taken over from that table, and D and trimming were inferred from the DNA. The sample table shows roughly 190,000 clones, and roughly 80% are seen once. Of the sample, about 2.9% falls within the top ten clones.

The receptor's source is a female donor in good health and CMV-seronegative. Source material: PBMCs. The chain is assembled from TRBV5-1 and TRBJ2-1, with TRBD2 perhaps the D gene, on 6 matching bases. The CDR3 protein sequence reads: CASTWLGGNEQFF. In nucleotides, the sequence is TGCGCCAGCACTTGGTTGGGAGGTAATGAGCAGTTCTTC.